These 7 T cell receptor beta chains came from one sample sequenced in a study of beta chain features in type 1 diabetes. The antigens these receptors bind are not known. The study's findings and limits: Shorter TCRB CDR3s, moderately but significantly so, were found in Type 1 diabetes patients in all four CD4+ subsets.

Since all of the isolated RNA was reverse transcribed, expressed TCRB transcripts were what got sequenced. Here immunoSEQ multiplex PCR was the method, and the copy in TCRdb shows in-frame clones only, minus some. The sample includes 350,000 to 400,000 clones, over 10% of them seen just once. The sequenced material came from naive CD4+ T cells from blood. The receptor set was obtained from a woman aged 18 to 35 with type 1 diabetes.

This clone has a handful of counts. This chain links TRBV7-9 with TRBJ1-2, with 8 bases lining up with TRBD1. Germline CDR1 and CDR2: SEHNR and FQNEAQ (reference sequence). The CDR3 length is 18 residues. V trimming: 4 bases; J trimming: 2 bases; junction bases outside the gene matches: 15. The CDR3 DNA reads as TGTGCCAGCAGCTATAATTACCTCGGGGGACAGGACAACTATGGCTACACCTTC. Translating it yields CASSYNYLGGQDNYGYTF.

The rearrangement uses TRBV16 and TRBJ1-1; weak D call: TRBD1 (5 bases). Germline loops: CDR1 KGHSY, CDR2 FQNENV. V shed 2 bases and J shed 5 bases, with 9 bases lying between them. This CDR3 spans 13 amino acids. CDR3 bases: TGTGCCAGCAGCCAAGCGGGGCGGACTGAAGCTTTCTTT. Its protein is CASSQAGRTEAFF.

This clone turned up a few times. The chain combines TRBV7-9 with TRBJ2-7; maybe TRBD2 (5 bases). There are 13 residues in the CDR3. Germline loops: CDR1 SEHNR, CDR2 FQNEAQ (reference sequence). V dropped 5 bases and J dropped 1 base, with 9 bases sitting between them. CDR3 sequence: CASSREGSYEQYF. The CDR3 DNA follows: TGTGCCAGCAGCCGAGAGGGTTCCTACGAGCAGTACTTC.

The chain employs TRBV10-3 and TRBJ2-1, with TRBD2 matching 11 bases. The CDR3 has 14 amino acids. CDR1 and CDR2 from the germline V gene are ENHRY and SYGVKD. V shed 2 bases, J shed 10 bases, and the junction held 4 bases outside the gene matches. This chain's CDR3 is CAISEGLAGAEQFF. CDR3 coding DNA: TGTGCCATCAGTGAGGGACTAGCGGGTGCGGAGCAGTTCTTC.

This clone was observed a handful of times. The CDR3 sequence is CASSLWGTGENIQYF. The DNA of the CDR3 is TGTGCCAGCAGCTTATGGGGGACAGGGGAAAACATTCAGTACTTC. The chain has TRBV11-2 and TRBJ2-4, with TRBD1 identical over 10 bases. The V segment lost 2 bases and the J segment 5 bases; nucleotides outside the gene matches: 3. The CDR3 runs 15 residues. Germline V CDR1 and CDR2: SGHAT, FQNNGV.

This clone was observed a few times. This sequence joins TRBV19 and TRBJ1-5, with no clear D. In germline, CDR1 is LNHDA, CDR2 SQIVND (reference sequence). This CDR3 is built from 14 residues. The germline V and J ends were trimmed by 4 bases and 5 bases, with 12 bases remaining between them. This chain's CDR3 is CASSTPYGDQPQHF. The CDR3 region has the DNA TGTGCCAGTAGTACTCCCTACGGGGATCAGCCCCAGCATTTT. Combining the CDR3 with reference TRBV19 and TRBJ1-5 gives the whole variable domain DGGITQSPKYLFRKEGQNVTLSCEQNLNHDAMYWYRQDPGQGLRLIYYSQIVNDFQKGDIAEGYSVSREKKESFPLTVTSAQKNPTAFYLCASSTPYGDQPQHFGDGTRLSIL.

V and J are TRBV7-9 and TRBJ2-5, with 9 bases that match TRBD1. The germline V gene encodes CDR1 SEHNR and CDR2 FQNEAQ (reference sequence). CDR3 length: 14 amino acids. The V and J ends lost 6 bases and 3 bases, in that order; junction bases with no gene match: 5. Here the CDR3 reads CASSYTGGEETQYF. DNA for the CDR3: TGTGCCAGCAGTTATACAGGGGGCGAAGAGACCCAGTACTTC.